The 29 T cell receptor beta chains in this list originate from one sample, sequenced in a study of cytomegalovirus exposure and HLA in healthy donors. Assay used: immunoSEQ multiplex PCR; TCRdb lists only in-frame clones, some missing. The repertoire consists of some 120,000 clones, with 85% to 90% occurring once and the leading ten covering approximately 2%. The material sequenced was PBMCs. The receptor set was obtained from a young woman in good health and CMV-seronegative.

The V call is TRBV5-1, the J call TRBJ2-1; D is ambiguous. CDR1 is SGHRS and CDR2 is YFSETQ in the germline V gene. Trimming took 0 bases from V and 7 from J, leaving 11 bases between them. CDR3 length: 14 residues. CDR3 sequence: CASSLAEPRNEQFF. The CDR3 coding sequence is TGCGCCAGCAGCTTGGCCGAACCGCGAAATGAGCAGTTCTTC.

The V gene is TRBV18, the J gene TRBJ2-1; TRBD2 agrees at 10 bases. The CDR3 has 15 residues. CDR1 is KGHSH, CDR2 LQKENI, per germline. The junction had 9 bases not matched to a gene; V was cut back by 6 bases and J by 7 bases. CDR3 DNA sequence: TGTGCCAGCTCGGTAGCGGGAGGTTTCATTAATGAGCAGTTCTTC. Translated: CASSVAGGFINEQFF. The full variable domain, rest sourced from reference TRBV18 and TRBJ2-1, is NAGVMQNPRHLVRRRGQEARLRCSPMKGHSHVYWYRQLPEEGLKFMVYLQKENIIDESGMPKERFSAEFPKEGPSILRIQQVVRGDSAAYFCASSVAGGFINEQFFGPGTRLTVL.

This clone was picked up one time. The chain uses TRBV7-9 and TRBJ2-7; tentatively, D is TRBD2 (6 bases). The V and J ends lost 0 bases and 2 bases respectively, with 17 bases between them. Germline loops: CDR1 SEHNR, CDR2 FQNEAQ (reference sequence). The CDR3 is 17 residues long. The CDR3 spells CASSLANHRDSTYEQYF. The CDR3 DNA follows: TGTGCCAGCAGCTTAGCGAATCACCGGGACTCCACCTACGAGCAGTACTTC.

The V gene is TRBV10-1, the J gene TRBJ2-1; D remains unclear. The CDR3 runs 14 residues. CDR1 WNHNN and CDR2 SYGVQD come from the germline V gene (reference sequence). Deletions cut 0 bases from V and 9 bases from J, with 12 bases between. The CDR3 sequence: CASSESITVGEQFF. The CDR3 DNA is TGCGCCAGCAGTGAGTCGATTACGGTCGGTGAGCAGTTCTTC.

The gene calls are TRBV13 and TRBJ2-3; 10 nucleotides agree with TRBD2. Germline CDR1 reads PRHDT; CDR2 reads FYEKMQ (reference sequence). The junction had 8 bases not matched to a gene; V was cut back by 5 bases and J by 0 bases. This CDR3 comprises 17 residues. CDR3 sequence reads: CASSPRTSGRSTDTQYF. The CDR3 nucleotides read TGTGCCAGCAGCCCTCGGACTAGCGGACGAAGCACAGATACGCAGTATTTT.

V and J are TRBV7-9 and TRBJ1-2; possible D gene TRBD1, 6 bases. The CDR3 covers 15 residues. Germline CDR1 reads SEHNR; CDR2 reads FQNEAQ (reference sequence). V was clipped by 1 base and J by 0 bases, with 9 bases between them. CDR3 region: CASSLGTGTNYGYTF. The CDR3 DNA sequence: TGTGCCAGCAGCTTAGGCACAGGGACTAACTATGGCTACACCTTC. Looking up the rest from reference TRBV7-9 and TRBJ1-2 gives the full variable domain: DTGVSQNPRHKITKRGQNVTFRCDPISEHNRLYWYRQTLGQGPEFLTYFQNEAQLEKSRLLSDRFSAERPKGSFSTLEIQRTEQGDSAMYLCASSLGTGTNYGYTFGSGTRLTVV.

The CDR3 DNA reads as TGTGCCAGCGGCCCCGCGTGGGGGGTCCGCACAGATACGCAGTATTTT. It codes for CASGPAWGVRTDTQYF. The gene calls are TRBV6-6 and TRBJ2-3; D possibly corresponds to TRBD2 (6 bases). Germline V gene sequence: CDR1 MNHNY, CDR2 SVGAGI (reference sequence). The CDR3 spans 16 residues. Trimming cost V 8 bases and J 1 base, with 19 bases left between them.

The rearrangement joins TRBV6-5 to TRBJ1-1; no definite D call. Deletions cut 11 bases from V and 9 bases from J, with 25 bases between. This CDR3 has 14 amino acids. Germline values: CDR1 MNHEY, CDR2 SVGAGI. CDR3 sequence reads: CAAFSVRPQQKAFF. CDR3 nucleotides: TGTGCCGCCTTCTCTGTCAGGCCACAACAGAAAGCTTTCTTT.

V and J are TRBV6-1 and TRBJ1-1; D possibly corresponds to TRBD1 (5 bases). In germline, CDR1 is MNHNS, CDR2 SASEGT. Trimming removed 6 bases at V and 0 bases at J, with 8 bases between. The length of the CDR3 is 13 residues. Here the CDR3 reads CASRGGVNTEAFF. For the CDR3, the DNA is TGTGCCAGCAGAGGAGGGGTGAACACTGAAGCTTTCTTT.

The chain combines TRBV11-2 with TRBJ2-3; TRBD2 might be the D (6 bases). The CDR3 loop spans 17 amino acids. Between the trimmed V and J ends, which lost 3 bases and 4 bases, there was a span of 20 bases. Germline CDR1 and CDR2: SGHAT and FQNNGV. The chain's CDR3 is CASSLPSWPGSADTQYF. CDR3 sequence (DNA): TGTGCCAGCAGCTTGCCGTCTTGGCCCGGGAGCGCAGATACGCAGTATTTT.

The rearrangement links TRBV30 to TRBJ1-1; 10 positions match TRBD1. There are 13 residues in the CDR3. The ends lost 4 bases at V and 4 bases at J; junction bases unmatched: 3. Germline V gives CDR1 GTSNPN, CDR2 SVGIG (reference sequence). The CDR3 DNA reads TGTGCCTGGACCTGGACAGGGGGCACTGAAGCTTTCTTT. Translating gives CAWTWTGGTEAFF.

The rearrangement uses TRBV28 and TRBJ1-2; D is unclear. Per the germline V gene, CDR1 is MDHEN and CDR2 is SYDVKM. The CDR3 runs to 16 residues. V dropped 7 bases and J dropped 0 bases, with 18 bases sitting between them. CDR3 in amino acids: CASIGARSHANYGYTF. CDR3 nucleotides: TGTGCCAGCATAGGTGCCAGGTCTCATGCTAACTATGGCTACACCTTC.

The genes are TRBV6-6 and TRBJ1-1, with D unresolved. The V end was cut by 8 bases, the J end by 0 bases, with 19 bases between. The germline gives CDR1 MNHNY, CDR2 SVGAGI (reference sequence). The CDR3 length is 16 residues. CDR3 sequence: CASGYPAGGMNTEAFF. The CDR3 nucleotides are TGTGCCAGCGGGTATCCGGCAGGAGGCATGAACACTGAAGCTTTCTTT.

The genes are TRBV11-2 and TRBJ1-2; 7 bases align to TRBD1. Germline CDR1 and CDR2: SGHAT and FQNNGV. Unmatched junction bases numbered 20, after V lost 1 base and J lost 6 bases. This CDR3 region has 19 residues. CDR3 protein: CASSLGQIRRGPHKDGYTF. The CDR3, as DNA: TGTGCCAGCAGCTTAGGCCAAATCAGGAGGGGGCCGCATAAGGATGGCTACACCTTC.

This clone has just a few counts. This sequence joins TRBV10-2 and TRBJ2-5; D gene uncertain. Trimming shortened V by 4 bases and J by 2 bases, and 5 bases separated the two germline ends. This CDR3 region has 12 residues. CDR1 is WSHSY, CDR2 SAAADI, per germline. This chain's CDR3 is CASSVRQETQYF. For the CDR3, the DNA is TGCGCCAGCAGTGTTCGGCAAGAGACCCAGTACTTC.

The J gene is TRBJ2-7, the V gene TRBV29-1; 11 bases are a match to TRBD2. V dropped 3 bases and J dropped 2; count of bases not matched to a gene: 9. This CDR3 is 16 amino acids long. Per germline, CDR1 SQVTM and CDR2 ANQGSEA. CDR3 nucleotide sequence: TGCAGCGTTGAGATAGCGGGGGGGCCGACTCCCTACGAGCAGTACTTC. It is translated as CSVEIAGGPTPYEQYF.

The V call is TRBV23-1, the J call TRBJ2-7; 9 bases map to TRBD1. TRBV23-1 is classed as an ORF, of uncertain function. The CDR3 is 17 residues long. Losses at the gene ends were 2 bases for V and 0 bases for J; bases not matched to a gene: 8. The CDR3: CASSQATGTGHSYEQYF. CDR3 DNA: TGCGCCAGCAGTCAAGCAACCGGGACAGGGCACTCCTACGAGCAGTACTTC.

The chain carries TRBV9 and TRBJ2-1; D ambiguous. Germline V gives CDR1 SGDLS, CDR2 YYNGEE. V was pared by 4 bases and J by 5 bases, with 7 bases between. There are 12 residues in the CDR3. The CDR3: CASSLFDNEQFF. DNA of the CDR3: TGTGCCAGCAGCTTGTTCGACAATGAGCAGTTCTTC.

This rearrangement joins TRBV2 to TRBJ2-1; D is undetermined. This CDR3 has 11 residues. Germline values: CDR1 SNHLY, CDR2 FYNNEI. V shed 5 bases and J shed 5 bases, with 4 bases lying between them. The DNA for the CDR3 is TGTGCCAGCAGTTTCGACAATGAGCAGTTCTTC. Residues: CASSFDNEQFF.

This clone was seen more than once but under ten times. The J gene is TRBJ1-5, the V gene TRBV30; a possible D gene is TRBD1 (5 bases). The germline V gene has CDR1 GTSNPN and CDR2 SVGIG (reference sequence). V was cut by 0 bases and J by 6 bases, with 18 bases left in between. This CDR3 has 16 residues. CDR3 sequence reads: CAWSVWSRAGPQPQHF. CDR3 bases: TGTGCCTGGAGTGTATGGAGTAGGGCAGGGCCTCAGCCCCAGCATTTT.

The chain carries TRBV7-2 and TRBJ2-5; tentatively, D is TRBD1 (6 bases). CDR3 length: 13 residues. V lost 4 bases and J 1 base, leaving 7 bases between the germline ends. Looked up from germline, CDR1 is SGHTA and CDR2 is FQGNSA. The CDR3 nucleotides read TGTGCCAGCAGCTACAGGGTCCAAGAGACCCAGTACTTC. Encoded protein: CASSYRVQETQYF.

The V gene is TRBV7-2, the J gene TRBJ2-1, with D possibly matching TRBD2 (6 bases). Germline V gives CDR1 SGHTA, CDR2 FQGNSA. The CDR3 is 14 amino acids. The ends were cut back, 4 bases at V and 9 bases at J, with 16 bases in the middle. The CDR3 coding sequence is TGTGCCAGCAGCTCAAGGGGCGGGGTTCTTGAGCAGTTCTTC. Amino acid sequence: CASSSRGGVLEQFF.

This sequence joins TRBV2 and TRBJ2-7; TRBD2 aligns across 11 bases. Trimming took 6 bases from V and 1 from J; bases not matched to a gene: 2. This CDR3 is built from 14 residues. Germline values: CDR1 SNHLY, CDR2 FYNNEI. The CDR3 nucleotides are TGTGCCAGCAGGACTAGCGGGGTATCCTACGAGCAGTACTTC. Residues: CASRTSGVSYEQYF.

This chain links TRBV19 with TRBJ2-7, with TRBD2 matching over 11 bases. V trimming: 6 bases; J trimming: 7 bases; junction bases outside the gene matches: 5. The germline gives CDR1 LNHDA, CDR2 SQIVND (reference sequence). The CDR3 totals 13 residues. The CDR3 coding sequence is TGTGCCAGTAGACTAGCGGGAGCCTTTGAGCAGTACTTC. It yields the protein CASRLAGAFEQYF.

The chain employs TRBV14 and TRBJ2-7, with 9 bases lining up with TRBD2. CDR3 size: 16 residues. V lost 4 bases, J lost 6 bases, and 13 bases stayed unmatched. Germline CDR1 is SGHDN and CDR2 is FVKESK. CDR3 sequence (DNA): TGTGCCAGCAGCCCGGATAGCGGGAGTTTCCTTGGCGAGCAGTACTTC. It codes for CASSPDSGSFLGEQYF. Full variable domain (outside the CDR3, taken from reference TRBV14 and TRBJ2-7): EAGVTQFPSHSVIEKGQTVTLRCDPISGHDNLYWYRRVMGKEIKFLLHFVKESKQDESGMPNNRFLAERTGGTYSTLKVQPAELEDSGVYFCASSPDSGSFLGEQYFGPGTRLTVT.

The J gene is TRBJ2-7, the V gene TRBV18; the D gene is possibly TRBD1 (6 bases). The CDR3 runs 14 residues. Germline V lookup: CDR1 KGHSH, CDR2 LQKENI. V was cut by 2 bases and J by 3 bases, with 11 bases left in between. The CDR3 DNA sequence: TGTGCCAGCTCACCAAGGCAGGGGAACTACGAGCAGTACTTC. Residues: CASSPRQGNYEQYF.

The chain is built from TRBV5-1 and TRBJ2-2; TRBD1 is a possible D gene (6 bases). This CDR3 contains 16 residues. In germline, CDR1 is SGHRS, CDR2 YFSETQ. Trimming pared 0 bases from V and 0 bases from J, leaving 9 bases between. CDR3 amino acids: CASSLVPGANTGELFF. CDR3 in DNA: TGCGCCAGCAGCTTGGTTCCAGGGGCGAACACCGGGGAGCTGTTTTTT.

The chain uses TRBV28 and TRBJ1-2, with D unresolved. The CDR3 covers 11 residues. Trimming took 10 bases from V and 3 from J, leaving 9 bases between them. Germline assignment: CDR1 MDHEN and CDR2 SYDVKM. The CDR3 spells CATSSDYGYTF. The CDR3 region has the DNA TGTGCCACCTCCAGCGACTATGGCTACACCTTC.

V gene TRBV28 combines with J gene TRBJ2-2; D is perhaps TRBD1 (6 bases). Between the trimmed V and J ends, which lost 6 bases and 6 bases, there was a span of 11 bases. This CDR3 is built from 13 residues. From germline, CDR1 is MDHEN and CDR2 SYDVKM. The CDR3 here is CASRLTGSGELFF. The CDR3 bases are TGTGCCAGCAGGCTAACAGGGTCCGGGGAGCTGTTTTTT.